These 10 T cell receptor beta chains were all obtained from the same sample, sequenced in a study of read filtering for tumor transcriptome and immune sequencing. This library used about 360 ng RNA and molecular barcoded adaptors spanning alpha/delta and beta/gamma chains. Each CDR3 protein is one row after TCRdb ran MiXCR on the reads. Of around 130,000 distinct CDR3 sequences detected, less than 15% appear once; the ten largest clones hold more than 6.5%. Sequencing was carried out using a population of CD138-negative cells sorted from bone marrow. All receptors come from a donor aged 40 or older with multiple myeloma.

This clonotype showed up many times. The chain combines TRBV7-3 with TRBJ2-2; tentative D call: TRBD2 (6 bases). CDR3 length: 14 amino acids. Germline V gene sequence: CDR1 SGHTA, CDR2 FQGTGA. The germline V and J ends were trimmed by 4 bases and 1 base, with 7 bases remaining between them. DNA for the CDR3: TGTGCCAGCAGCTGGGGGGTGAACACCGGGGAGCTGTTTTTT. Protein: CASSWGVNTGELFF.

A word on this clonotype: This clone may be a read error of a much larger clone one base away. Likely a read error: the CDR3 ends without its conserved phenylalanine or tryptophan. The genes are TRBV11-3 and TRBJ1-1; D may be TRBD1 (5 bases). Germline CDR1 and CDR2: SGHNT and YENEEA. The germline V and J ends were trimmed by 8 bases and 7 bases, with 20 bases remaining between them. This CDR3 is 14 amino acids long. The CDR3 nucleotides read TGTGCCAGCGCGCCGGGGAGGCAGGGCGGTGAAGCTTTCCTT. Amino acid sequence: CASAPGRQGGEAFL.

This clonotype occurred many times. The rearrangement joins TRBV30 to TRBJ1-4; D is perhaps TRBD1 (5 bases). Deletions cut 7 bases from V and 5 bases from J, with 11 bases between. CDR1 and CDR2 (germline): GTSNPN, SVGIG (reference sequence). This CDR3 is built from 12 residues. CDR3: CASGARNEKLFF. Here the CDR3 DNA reads TGTGCCTCCGGGGCCAGGAATGAAAAACTGTTTTTT.

In the case of this clonotype: A much larger clone lies one base from this, so it may be a read error. This rearrangement joins TRBV6-2 or TRBV6-3 to TRBJ2-3; maybe TRBD2 (7 bases). Trimming stripped 7 bases from V and 1 base from J, with 15 bases between. The CDR3 has 15 amino acids. Germline lookup yields CDR1 MNHEY and CDR2 SVGEGT. The CDR3 region has the DNA TGTGCCAGCAATTTGGGGGGGGGCGGCACAGATACGCAGTATTTT. This codes for CASNLGGGGTDTQYF.

This clonotype has a count of ten or more. This chain links TRBV29-1 with TRBJ2-1; the match to TRBD2 covers 9 bases. Germline CDR1 is SQVTM and CDR2 is ANQGSEA. V shed 7 bases and J 2 bases; nucleotides not matched to a gene: 3. CDR3 length: 13 residues. The CDR3 protein is CSARLAAYNEQFF. In nucleotides, the CDR3 is TGCAGCGCCCGACTAGCGGCCTACAATGAGCAGTTCTTC.

This clonotype was observed many times. The V call is TRBV12-3 or TRBV12-4, the J call TRBJ2-7, with D possibly being TRBD1 (5 bases). The CDR3 covers 14 residues. Between the trimmed V and J ends, which lost 6 bases and 2 bases, there was a span of 14 bases. CDR3 protein: CASRGPGHPYEQYF. Here the CDR3 DNA reads TGTGCCAGCAGGGGGCCCGGACACCCCTACGAGCAGTACTTC.

About this clonotype itself: Given a much more abundant clone one base away, this may be a read error. The CDR3 protein is CASSLAPITEASF. The CDR3, as DNA: TGTGCCAGCAGCTTAGCCCCTATCACTGAAGCTTCCTTT. V usage is TRBV7-2 and J usage is TRBJ1-1, with D hard to call. CDR3 size: 13 residues. Germline CDR1 is SGHTA and CDR2 is FQGNSA.

The table lists this clonotype with many counts. The genes are TRBV12-3 or TRBV12-4 and TRBJ2-2; D not certain. Deletions cut 3 bases from V and 4 bases from J, with 9 bases between. This CDR3 spans 14 amino acids. The CDR3 bases are TGTGCCAGCAGTTTCGCCCGAGGCACCGGGGAGCTGTTTTTT. Translated: CASSFARGTGELFF.

This clonotype occurred many times. V and J are TRBV7-8 and TRBJ2-1; weak D call: TRBD2 (6 bases). Germline loops: CDR1 SGHVS, CDR2 FQNEAQ. The CDR3 has 16 residues. Trimming shortened V by 4 bases and J by 4 bases, and 17 bases separated the two germline ends. The CDR3 nucleotides are TGTGCCAGCAGCTCCAGGAGGGTAGGGATTTACAATGAGCAGTTCTTC. Amino acid sequence: CASSSRRVGIYNEQFF.

The table lists this clonotype with many counts. J is TRBJ2-3 and V is TRBV10-3; 8 bases map to TRBD2. This CDR3 has 14 amino acids. V was clipped by 6 bases and J by 2 bases; unmatched bases: 4. The germline V gene has CDR1 ENHRY and CDR2 SYGVKD. The CDR3 bases are TGTGCCATCAGCGCCGGGGGGGTCACAGATACGCAGTATTTT. Its protein is CAISAGGVTDTQYF.